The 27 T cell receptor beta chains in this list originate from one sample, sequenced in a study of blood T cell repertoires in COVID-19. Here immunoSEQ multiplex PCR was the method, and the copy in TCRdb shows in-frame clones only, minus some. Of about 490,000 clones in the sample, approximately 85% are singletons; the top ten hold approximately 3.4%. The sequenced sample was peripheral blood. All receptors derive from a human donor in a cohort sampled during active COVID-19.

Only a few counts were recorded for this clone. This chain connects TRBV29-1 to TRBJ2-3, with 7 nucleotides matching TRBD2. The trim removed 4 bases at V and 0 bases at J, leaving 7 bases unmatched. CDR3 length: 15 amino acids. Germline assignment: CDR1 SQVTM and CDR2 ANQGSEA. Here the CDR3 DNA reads TGCAGCGTTGCTGCTAGCGGCTATAGCACAGATACGCAGTATTTT. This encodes CSVAASGYSTDTQYF.

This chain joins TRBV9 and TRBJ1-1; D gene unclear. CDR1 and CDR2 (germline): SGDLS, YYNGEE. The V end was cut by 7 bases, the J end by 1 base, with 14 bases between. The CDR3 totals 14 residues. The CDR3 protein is CASATREGNTEAFF. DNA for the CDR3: TGTGCCAGCGCGACGAGGGAGGGGAACACTGAAGCTTTCTTT.

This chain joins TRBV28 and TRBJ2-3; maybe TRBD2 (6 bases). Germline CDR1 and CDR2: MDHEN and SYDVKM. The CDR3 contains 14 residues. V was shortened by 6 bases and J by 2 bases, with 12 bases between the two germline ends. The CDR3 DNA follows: TGTGCCAGCAGGACTAGACAATCCACAGATACGCAGTATTTT. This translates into CASRTRQSTDTQYF.

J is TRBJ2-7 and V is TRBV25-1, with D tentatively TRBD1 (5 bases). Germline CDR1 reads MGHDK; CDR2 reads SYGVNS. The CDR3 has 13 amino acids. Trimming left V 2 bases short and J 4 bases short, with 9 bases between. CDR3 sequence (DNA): TGTGCCAGCAGTGAACAGGGTTATTACGAGCAGTACTTC. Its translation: CASSEQGYYEQYF.

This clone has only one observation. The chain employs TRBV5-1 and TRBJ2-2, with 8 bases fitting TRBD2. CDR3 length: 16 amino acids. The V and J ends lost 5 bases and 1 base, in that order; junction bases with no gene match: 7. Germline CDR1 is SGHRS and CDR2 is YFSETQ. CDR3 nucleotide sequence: TGCGCCAGCAGAAGCGGACTAGCCCGGAACACCGGGGAGCTGTTTTTT. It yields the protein CASRSGLARNTGELFF.

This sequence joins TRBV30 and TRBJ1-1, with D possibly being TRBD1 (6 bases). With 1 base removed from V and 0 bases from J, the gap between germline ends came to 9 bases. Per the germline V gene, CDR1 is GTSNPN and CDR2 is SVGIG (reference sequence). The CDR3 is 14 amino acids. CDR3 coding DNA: TGTGCCTGGAGTGCGGACAGAATGAACACTGAAGCTTTCTTT. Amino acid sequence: CAWSADRMNTEAFF.

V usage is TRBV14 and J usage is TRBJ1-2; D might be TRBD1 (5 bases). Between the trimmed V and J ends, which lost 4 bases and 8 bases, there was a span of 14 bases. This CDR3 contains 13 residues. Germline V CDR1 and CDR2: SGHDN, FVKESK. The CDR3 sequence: CASSLRQIGGYTF. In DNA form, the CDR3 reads TGTGCCAGCAGCCTAAGACAGATTGGAGGCTACACCTTC.

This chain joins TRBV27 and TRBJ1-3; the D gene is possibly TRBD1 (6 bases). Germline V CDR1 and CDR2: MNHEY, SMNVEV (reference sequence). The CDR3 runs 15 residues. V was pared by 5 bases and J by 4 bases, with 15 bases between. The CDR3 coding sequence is TGTGCCAGCAGTCGGGGGGGGGCAGCCGGAAACACCATATATTTT. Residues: CASSRGGAAGNTIYF.

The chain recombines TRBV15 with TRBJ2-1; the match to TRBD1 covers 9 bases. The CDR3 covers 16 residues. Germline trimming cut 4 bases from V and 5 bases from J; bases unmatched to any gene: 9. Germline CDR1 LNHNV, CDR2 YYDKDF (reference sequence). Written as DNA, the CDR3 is TGTGCCACCAGCACCCGACCGGGACAGGGAAACAATGAGCAGTTCTTC. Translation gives CATSTRPGQGNNEQFF.

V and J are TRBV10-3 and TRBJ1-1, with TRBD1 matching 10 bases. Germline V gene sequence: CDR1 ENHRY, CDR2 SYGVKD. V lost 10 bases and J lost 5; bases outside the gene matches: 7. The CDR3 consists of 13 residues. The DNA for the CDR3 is TGTGCCAGCGGGACAGGGGTGGAAACTGAAGCTTTCTTT. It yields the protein CASGTGVETEAFF.

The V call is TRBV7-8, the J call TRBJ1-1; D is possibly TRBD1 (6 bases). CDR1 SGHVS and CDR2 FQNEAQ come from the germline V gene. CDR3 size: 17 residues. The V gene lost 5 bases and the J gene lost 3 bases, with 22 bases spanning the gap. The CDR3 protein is CASSHQRTRGEHTEAFF. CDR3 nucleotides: TGTGCCAGCAGCCACCAAAGGACCAGGGGAGAACACACTGAAGCTTTCTTT.

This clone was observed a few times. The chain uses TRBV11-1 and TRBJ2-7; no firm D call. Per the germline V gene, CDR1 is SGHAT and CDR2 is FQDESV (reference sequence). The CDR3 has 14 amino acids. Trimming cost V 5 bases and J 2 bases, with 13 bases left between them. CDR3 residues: CASSLQWQTYEQYF. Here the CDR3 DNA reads TGTGCCAGCAGCCTACAGTGGCAGACCTACGAGCAGTACTTC.

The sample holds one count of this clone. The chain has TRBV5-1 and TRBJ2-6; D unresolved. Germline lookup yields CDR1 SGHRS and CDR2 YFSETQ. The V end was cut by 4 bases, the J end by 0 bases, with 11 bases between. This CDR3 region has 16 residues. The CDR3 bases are TGCGCCAGCAGCAGAGAAACGAGCTCTGGGGCCAACGTCCTGACTTTC. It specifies CASSRETSSGANVLTF.

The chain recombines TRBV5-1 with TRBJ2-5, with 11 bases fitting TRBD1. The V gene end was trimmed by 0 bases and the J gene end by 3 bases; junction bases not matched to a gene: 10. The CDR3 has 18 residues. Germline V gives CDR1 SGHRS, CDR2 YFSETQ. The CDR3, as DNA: TGCGCCAGCAGCTTGGGTCTGTTCGGGGGACAGGGGGAAGAGACCCAGTACTTC. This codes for CASSLGLFGGQGEETQYF.

CDR3 region: CASSLVSGGNQPQHF. Here the CDR3 DNA reads TGCGCCAGCAGCTTGGTGTCAGGCGGCAATCAGCCCCAGCATTTT. V and J are TRBV5-1 and TRBJ1-5; no reliable D call. CDR3 size: 15 residues. Trimming left V 0 bases short and J 2 bases short, with 9 bases between. Germline CDR1 and CDR2: SGHRS and YFSETQ.

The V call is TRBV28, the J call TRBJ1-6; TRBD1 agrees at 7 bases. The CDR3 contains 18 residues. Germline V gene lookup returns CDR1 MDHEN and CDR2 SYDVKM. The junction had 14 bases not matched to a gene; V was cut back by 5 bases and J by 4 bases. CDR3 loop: CASSPGALRGQYNSPLHF. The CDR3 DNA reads TGTGCCAGCAGTCCTGGGGCGTTAAGGGGACAGTATAATTCACCCCTCCACTTT.

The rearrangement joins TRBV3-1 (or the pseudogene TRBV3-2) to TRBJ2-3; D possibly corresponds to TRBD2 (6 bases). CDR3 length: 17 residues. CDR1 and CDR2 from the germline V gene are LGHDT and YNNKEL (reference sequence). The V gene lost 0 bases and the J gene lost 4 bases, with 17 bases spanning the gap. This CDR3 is CASSQDLRLVAADTQYF. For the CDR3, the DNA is TGTGCCAGCAGCCAAGATCTGCGACTAGTCGCCGCAGATACGCAGTATTTT.

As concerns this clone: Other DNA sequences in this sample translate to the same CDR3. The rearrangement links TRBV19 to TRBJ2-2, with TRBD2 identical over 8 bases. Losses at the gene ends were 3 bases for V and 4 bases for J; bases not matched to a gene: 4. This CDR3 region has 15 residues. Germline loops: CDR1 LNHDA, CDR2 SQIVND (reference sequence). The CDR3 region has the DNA TGTGCCAGTAGTATTGCGGGAGGTGTCACCGGGGAGCTGTTTTTT. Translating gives CASSIAGGVTGELFF.

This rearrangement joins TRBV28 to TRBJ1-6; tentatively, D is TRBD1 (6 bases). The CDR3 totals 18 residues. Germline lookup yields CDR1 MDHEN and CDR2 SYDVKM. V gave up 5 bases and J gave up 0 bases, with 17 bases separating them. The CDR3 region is CASSPWTDESSYNSPLHF. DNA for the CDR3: TGTGCCAGCAGTCCCTGGACAGATGAGAGCTCCTATAATTCACCCCTCCACTTT.

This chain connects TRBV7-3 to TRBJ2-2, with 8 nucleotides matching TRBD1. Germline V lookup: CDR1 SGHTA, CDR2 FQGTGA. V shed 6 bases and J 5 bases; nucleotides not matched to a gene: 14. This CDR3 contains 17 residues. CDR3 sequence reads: CASSLDRALSGTGELFF. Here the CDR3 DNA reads TGTGCCAGCAGTTTGGACAGGGCCCTCTCGGGGACCGGGGAGCTGTTTTTT.

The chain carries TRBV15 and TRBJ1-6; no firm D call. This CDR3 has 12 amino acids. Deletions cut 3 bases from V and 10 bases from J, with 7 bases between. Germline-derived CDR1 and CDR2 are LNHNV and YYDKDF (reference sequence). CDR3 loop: CATSSLGSPLHF. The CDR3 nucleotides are TGTGCCACCAGCAGTCTCGGGTCACCCCTCCACTTT.

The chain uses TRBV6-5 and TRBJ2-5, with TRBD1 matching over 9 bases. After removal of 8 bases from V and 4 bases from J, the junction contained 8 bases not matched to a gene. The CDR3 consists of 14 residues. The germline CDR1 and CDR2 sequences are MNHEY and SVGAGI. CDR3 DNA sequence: TGTGCCAGCGTCGCCCCGGGACAGGGAGAGACCCAGTACTTC. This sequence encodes CASVAPGQGETQYF.

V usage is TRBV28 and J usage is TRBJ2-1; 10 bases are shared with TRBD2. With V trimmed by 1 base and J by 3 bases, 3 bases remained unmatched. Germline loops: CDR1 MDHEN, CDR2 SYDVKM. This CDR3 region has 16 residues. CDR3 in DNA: TGTGCCAGCAGTTTATTAGCGGGAGGTGGCTACAATGAGCAGTTCTTC. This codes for CASSLLAGGGYNEQFF.

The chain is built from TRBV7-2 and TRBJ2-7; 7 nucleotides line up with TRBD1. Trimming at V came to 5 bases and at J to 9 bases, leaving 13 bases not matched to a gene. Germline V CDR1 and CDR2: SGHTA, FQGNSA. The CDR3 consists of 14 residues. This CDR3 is CASSKRQGPDGQYF. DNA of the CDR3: TGTGCCAGCAGCAAGAGACAGGGCCCGGACGGGCAGTACTTC.

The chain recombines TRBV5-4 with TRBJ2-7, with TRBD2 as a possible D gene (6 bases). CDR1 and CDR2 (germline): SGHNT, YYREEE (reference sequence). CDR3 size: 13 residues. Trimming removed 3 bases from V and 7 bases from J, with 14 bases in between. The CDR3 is CASSSEGLGEQYF. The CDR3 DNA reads TGTGCCAGCAGCTCGGAGGGGCTGGGGGAGCAGTACTTC.

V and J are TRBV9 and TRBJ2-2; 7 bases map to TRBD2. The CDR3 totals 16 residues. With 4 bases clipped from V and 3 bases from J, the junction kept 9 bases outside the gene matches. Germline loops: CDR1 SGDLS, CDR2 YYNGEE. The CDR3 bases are TGTGCCAGCAGCACCTCCGGGAGGAGGGACACCGGGGAGCTGTTTTTT. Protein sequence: CASSTSGRRDTGELFF.

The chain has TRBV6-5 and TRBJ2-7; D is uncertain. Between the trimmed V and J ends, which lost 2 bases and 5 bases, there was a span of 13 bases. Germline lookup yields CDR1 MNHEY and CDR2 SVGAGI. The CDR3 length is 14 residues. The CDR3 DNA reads TGTGCCAGCAGTTACGAGGCCTCCCTGGACGAGCAGTACTTC. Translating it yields CASSYEASLDEQYF.